A single T cell receptor (beta chain) is shown here with its context. It has no known antigen specificity. Per-base quality was not reported, and no clone a single base away is much larger than it. This entry is derived from a study of cytomegalovirus exposure and HLA in healthy donors listed by TCRdb under 2017. Background on the whole study: In an earlier analysis of approximately 500 of the donors, 276 Gb of sequence data and 100 million or so unique TCR beta sequences from about 180 million T cells were reported. An early release that covered roughly 600 HLA-typed donors contained around 330 gigabases of sequencing data and 65 million to 100 million unique TCR sequences. Of the 300 to 450 genotyped donors, approximately 83% fell in the genetic ancestry cluster associated with self-reported Caucasian donors. The study aimed to test whether cataloging public T cell receptors could reveal signatures of past pathogen exposure. The T cell repertoires of about 700 subjects were profiled by immunosequencing and related to cytomegalovirus serostatus. Along with the roughly 700-subject first cohort, a separate validation cohort of 120 different subjects was used. To predict cytomegalovirus infection status, the study brought together high-throughput TCR immunosequencing, statistical association of individual TCRs with disease status, and machine learning. In a later analysis, previously published TCR beta repertoires from about 640 donors were re-analyzed and high-resolution HLA genotyping was added so that TCR occurrence patterns could be studied. Rather than drawing on any new phenotypic data, the later analysis identified candidate immune exposures from TCR beta sequences and the way those sequences occurred across donors. To decide whether each TCR beta V gene segment behaved as functional or pseudogenic, an earlier analysis of some 570 of the donors relied on high-throughput TCR beta sequencing. Donor age, sex, ethnicity and CMV serostatus were collected together with the repertoire data. A later genetic analysis used genome-wide SNP genotypes for about 60% of the roughly 700 donors, treating that subset as a discovery cohort. All discovery cohort repertoires had been generated on a single sequencing platform. HLA typing included class I and class II loci at four-digit resolution. The number of donors typed differed by locus, with roughly 629-640 for A, B, C, DRB1 and DQB1, 522 for DQA1, nearly 610 for DPA1, and roughly 450 for DPB1. Five DR-DQ haplotypes were treated as single units for association and clustering because of strong linkage in the cohort. Among 398 genotyped donors of the cohort, an average of about 220,000 unique TCR beta nucleotide sequences was sequenced per donor, of which about 18% were non-productive.

Inclusive of the bounding cysteine and phenylalanine, the CDR3 is 14 residues long. The entry retains the CDR3 DNA only, 42 bases that are in frame from base 1. V is pared back by 5 bases and J by 3 bases, with 11 bases lying between the germline termini. In the germline V gene, CDR1 corresponds to LGHNT and CDR2 to FRNRAP. The full study reports these points: A later analysis associated 15,000 or so TCR beta sequences with specific HLA alleles at a false discovery rate of 0.05. Across donors, most TCR sequences were observed very rarely, whereas some public TCRs were present in many individuals. CMV serostatus was the only immune exposure information available for the cohort. A cluster of highly shared sequence variants was judged likely to represent a technical artifact of the sequencing pipeline. Because counts were too low, about 18 rarely observed V segments, including chromosome 9 orphons, were left out of the earlier analysis of a few hundred of the donors. When HLA alleles, especially DR and DQ, strongly co-occurred, attributing TCR associations to individual alleles was difficult. According to a later genetic analysis, donors in an Asian-associated ancestry cluster had fewer N-insertions in productive TCRs than the approximately 610-donor mean. A total of about 150 TCR beta chains were listed by the study as associated with cytomegalovirus. An association between a missense DCLRE1C variant and V-gene and J-gene trimming of TCR beta chains was found in a later genetic analysis and replicated in an independent cohort. A few of the identified cytomegalovirus-associated TCR beta chains were confirmed in vitro to be specific for cytomegalovirus antigens. Linkage disequilibrium might explain the correlated functional status among segregating V segments, but an unknown experimental factor could not be excluded. A further reported finding was that TCR beta sequences accurately predicted the HLA-A and HLA-B alleles for most subjects in the first cohort. Sequencing depth was assumed to be roughly uniform across donors in the presence/absence analyses, though that assumption may not hold. Compared with equally common non-associated chains, HLA-associated TCR beta chains in a later analysis were more clonally expanded and had lower generation probabilities. A later analysis found that most CMV-associated TCR beta chains appeared HLA-restricted, with HLA associations seemingly driven largely by CMV exposure. A later analysis reported that several top co-occurrence clusters appeared linked to parvovirus B19, influenza, CMV and Epstein-Barr virus. Because HLA typing was unavailable for some donors at each locus, only the typed subset was used in association tests. In a later analysis, TCR association rates were found to vary across HLA loci, with the most associated TCRs seen for DRB1 alleles and the fewest for HLA-C alleles. The classifier was reported to diagnose cytomegalovirus status with high specificity and sensitivity in both the original cohort and the validation cohort. An earlier analysis of approximately 570 of the donors showed that most TCR beta V segments appeared in productive rearrangements either about 90% or about 30% of the time, which broadly matched IMGT annotations. The cohort was sequenced for TCR beta chains only, and without alpha or paired-chain data the features that could be detected were limited. The authors suggested that the approach could potentially be extended to other disease states and immunological phenotypes. Because the 87-base-pair reads could not distinguish some IMGT-functional V segments, including TRBV6-2 and TRBV6-3, those segments were excluded.

The cohort consisted of some 730 healthy bone marrow donors. All cohort members were sampled while nominally healthy, although unrecorded immune exposures were likely present. The donor was CMV seropositive and was included in the group of some 290 seropositive cohort members. Each donor provided a peripheral blood sample, and peripheral blood mononuclear cells were used for TCR beta sequencing. Genomic DNA extraction from the blood cell samples was performed with the Qiagen DNeasy Blood Extraction Kit. The library was obtained by the immunoSEQ multiplex PCR assay. For the multiplex PCR, a mixture combining 60 forward primers for TCR Vbeta segments and 13 reverse primers for TCR Jbeta segments was used. The CDR3 region of rearranged TCR beta genes was amplified from genomic DNA by a multiplex PCR assay. Amplified TCR beta libraries were sequenced as 87-base-pair reads on the Illumina HiSeq System. The paper's data handling went like this. A later analysis counted about 76 million unique TCR beta chains across the 640 or so repertoires, and some 11 million of these chains were shared by at least two donors. A nearest-neighbor algorithm error-corrected the raw reads and collapsed the reads into unique sequences, merging closely related sequences to remove PCR and sequencing errors. To assign V, D and J gene segments, CDR3 sequences were aligned to IMGT reference sequences. For a sequence to be retained, a match of at least six nucleotides to both a V gene segment and a J gene segment was required. Rearrangements were called productive when the CDR3 lacked stop codons and stayed in frame with V and J; all others were non-productive. Following IMGT convention, CDR3 was defined as the stretch from the second conserved V-encoded cysteine up to the conserved J-encoded phenylalanine. Sequences without an unambiguous match to a single V gene segment were excluded from the earlier analysis of about 600 of the donors. In an earlier analysis of about 590 of the donors, a V segment was called functional when productive rearrangements were above 56.7%, and segregating when the standard deviation between donors exceeded 5%. A statistical classification framework was built to diagnose cytomegalovirus status from the catalog of TCR beta chain sequences. In a later analysis, TCR nucleotide sequences were compared against IMGT/GENE-DB human TR gene sequences so that V and J genes could be assigned. In a later analysis, CDR3 sequences and most-parsimonious VDJ recombination scenarios were assigned using the TCRdist pipeline. In a later analysis, every TCR beta chain was defined by the combination of its CDR3 amino acid sequence and its V-gene family, and reads without a unique V-gene family were dropped. In a later analysis, a few hundred highly shared, low-generation-probability nucleotide sequences were removed to address suspected cross-contamination and a sequencing artifact. In a later analysis, a clonal expansion index was calculated for each public chain from normalized within-repertoire ranks of inferred template counts. In a later analysis, generation probabilities were computed with a VDJ recombination model fitted to out-of-frame rearrangements, and the resulting probabilities were checked against IGoR. A later analysis scored TCR-TCR, TCR-HLA and TCR-CMV co-occurrence with hypergeometric tests, applying a repertoire-size bias correction to TCR pairs. A later analysis estimated false discovery rates by permuting HLA or CMV assignments 20 times. In a later analysis, co-occurring TCRs were grouped using DBSCAN, with TCRdist sequence similarity added in when clustering inside HLA-allele-positive subsets. Co-occurrence clustering excluded repertoires with fewer than 30,000 or more than 120,000 public chains, plus five with anomalous nucleotide sharing. Sourced from immuneACCESS, this table was stored by TCRdb with only in-frame sequences that have V and J called. A share of the clones is absent; for the studies checked, an unresolved V gene accounts for under half, and the remainder has no known explanation. V and J calls and clone size are as listed in that table; D and trimming were resolved from the DNA. This sample lists roughly 150,000 clones; about 80% were detected once. Clones ranked in the top ten supply 5.5% to 8.5% of the sample.

The rearrangement combines TRBV12-5 with TRBJ1-3; matching of 6 bases hints at TRBD1 as the D gene. The TCR sequence derives from a woman aged 50 to 60 in good health and CMV-seropositive. Sequenced sample: PBMCs. The DNA is TGTGCTAGTGGTCCTGGACAGCTTGGAAACACCATATATTTT. Translated, this gives CASGPGQLGNTIYF.